The sequence of this T cell receptor (beta chain) was determined in a study of beta chain features in type 1 diabetes. Study-wide results and limits: Across all four CD4+ subsets, people with type 1 diabetes showed modestly shorter TCRB CDR3s.

Trimming stripped 0 bases from V and 7 bases from J, with 16 bases between. Germline V gene data show CDR1 as LGHNA and CDR2 as YSLEER. This CDR3 has 16 residues. This clone was found many times. The antigen is unknown. Isolated RNA was reverse transcribed in full, so expressed TCRB transcripts were sequenced. TCRdb's table, derived via immunoSEQ multiplex PCR, lists solely in-frame clones and lacks some. This table holds about 160,000 clones, roughly 8% found once. Sequencing was performed on central memory CD4+ T cells from blood. The gene calls are TRBV4-3 and TRBJ1-5; D is perhaps TRBD1 (5 bases). The receptor's source is a man younger than 35 with type 1 diabetes. CDR3 nucleotide sequence: TGCGCCAGCAGCCAAGAAGTTGGGGGGTGGGGGCAGCCCCAGCATTTT. It codes for CASSQEVGGWGQPQHF.